The 28 T cell receptor beta chains reported below all come from one sample, sequenced in a study of blood T cell repertoires in COVID-19. Some clones are missing from TCRdb's copy, which holds only in-frame ones; the method was immunoSEQ multiplex PCR. The sample has 200,000 to 300,000 clones, around 84% seen once; the top ten hold roughly 4.9%. Sequenced sample: peripheral blood. These receptors all stem from a woman aged 55-69 years with COVID-19, enrolled during active disease.

This clone was detected once. This rearrangement joins TRBV28 to TRBJ1-4, with 8 nucleotides matching TRBD1. Germline V lookup: CDR1 MDHEN, CDR2 SYDVKM. The CDR3 totals 18 residues. Trimming removed 3 bases from V and 2 bases from J; junction bases left unmatched: 11. The CDR3 sequence: CASSLVGQGASTNEKLFF. The DNA of the CDR3 is TGTGCCAGCAGTTTGGTGGGGCAGGGGGCCTCGACTAATGAAAAACTGTTTTTT.

The chain has TRBV4-1 and TRBJ2-7, with 13 bases matching TRBD2. V shed 1 base, J shed 2 bases, and the junction held 5 bases outside the gene matches. CDR1 and CDR2 from the germline V gene are MGHRA and YSYEKL. This CDR3 has 17 amino acids. CDR3 sequence: CASSQGTSGRGPYEQYF. As DNA, the CDR3 is TGCGCCAGCAGCCAAGGAACTAGCGGGAGGGGCCCCTACGAGCAGTACTTC.

The V gene is TRBV11-2, the J gene TRBJ2-7, with 10 bases matching TRBD1. CDR1 is SGHAT and CDR2 is FQNNGV in the germline V gene. The CDR3 loop spans 15 amino acids. Germline trimming cut 1 base from V and 7 bases from J; bases unmatched to any gene: 7. The CDR3 sequence: CASSLVRQGAPEQYF. DNA for the CDR3: TGTGCCAGCAGCTTAGTCCGACAGGGGGCGCCTGAGCAGTACTTC. The variable domain in full, completed from reference TRBV11-2 and TRBJ2-7, reads EAGVAQSPRYKIIEKRQSVAFWCNPISGHATLYWYQQILGQGPKLLIQFQNNGVVDDSQLPKDRFSAERLKGVDSTLKIQPAKLEDSAVYLCASSLVRQGAPEQYFGPGTRLTVT.

The chain combines TRBV27 with TRBJ2-7; TRBD1 matches at 11 bases. The length of the CDR3 is 15 residues. Unmatched junction bases numbered 5, after V lost 5 bases and J lost 2 bases. Germline values: CDR1 MNHEY, CDR2 SMNVEV (reference sequence). CDR3: CASSAGTGGTYEQYF. The DNA for the CDR3 is TGTGCCAGCAGTGCCGGGACAGGGGGGACCTACGAGCAGTACTTC.

The chain joins TRBV9 to TRBJ2-2; maybe TRBD1 (5 bases). CDR3 length: 15 residues. V lost 4 bases, J lost 2 bases, and 12 bases lay in between. From germline, CDR1 is SGDLS and CDR2 YYNGEE. Here the CDR3 reads CASSPQGHNTGELFF. CDR3 nucleotide sequence: TGTGCCAGCAGCCCACAAGGACACAACACCGGGGAGCTGTTTTTT. The whole variable domain, remainder taken from reference TRBV9 and TRBJ2-2, is DSGVTQTPKHLITATGQRVTLRCSPRSGDLSVYWYQQSLDQGLQFLIQYYNGEERAKGNILERFSAQQFPDLHSELNLSSLELGDSALYFCASSPQGHNTGELFFGEGSRLTVL.

V and J are TRBV6-5 and TRBJ1-5, with 8 bases that match TRBD1. This CDR3 is built from 13 residues. Losses at the gene ends were 6 bases for V and 6 bases for J; bases not matched to a gene: 4. CDR1 is MNHEY and CDR2 is SVGAGI in the germline V gene. Written as DNA, the CDR3 is TGTGCCAGCAGGAAGCAGGGGGCTCAGCCCCAGCATTTT. Translated, it gives CASRKQGAQPQHF.

V usage is TRBV5-4 and J usage is TRBJ1-2; D is ambiguous. Germline CDR1 is SGHNT and CDR2 is YYREEE (reference sequence). Deletions cut 1 base from V and 6 bases from J, with 13 bases between. The CDR3 consists of 14 residues. The CDR3 DNA is TGTGCCAGCAGCTTGATCGGGTTGGTGGATGGCTACACCTTC. Protein sequence: CASSLIGLVDGYTF.

This clone is a singleton in its sample. The rearrangement uses TRBV5-1 and TRBJ2-7; the D is unclear. Trimming took 4 bases from V and 3 from J, leaving 14 bases between them. The CDR3 has 14 amino acids. The germline V gene has CDR1 SGHRS and CDR2 YFSETQ. CDR3 nucleotides: TGCGCCAGCAGCACTAACACCGCCCGCTACGAGCAGTACTTC. Translation gives CASSTNTARYEQYF.

This clone was found a few times. The rearrangement links TRBV18 to TRBJ1-2; a weak D match, TRBD1 (5 bases). V was shortened by 2 bases and J by 7 bases, with 17 bases between the two germline ends. Germline CDR1 is KGHSH and CDR2 is LQKENI. The CDR3 is 15 residues long. The CDR3 DNA sequence: TGTGCCAGCTCACCAAGACGGGGGGAGCTCTCTGGCTACACCTTC. Its protein is CASSPRRGELSGYTF.

The rearrangement joins TRBV29-1 to TRBJ2-1, with a possible D match to TRBD1 (6 bases). Germline lookup yields CDR1 SQVTM and CDR2 ANQGSEA. This CDR3 has 12 residues. The V gene lost 4 bases and the J gene lost 9 bases, with 13 bases spanning the gap. CDR3 loop: CSVGGLRSEQFF. For the CDR3, the DNA is TGCAGCGTTGGGGGGCTTAGGAGTGAGCAGTTCTTC.

This chain uses TRBV5-8 with TRBJ2-7; a weak D match, TRBD1 (6 bases). V was cut by 5 bases and J by 2 bases, with 11 bases left in between. Germline V gene data show CDR1 as SGHTS and CDR2 as YDEGEE. The CDR3 is 13 amino acids. The CDR3, as DNA: TGTGCCAGCAGTATAACAGGGCCCTACGAGCAGTACTTC. Translation gives CASSITGPYEQYF.

V is TRBV9 and J is TRBJ1-2; D unresolved. CDR1 SGDLS and CDR2 YYNGEE come from the germline V gene. The CDR3 is 15 amino acids. V lost 4 bases and J lost 0, with 13 bases in between. CDR3 bases: TGTGCCAGCAGCCCTCACCGGGTAGCTAACTATGGCTACACCTTC. Amino acids: CASSPHRVANYGYTF.

Worth noting for this clone: Additional DNA sequences in this sample encode the identical CDR3. The chain couples TRBV18 to TRBJ2-3, with 10 bases aligning to TRBD2. Trimming at V came to 2 bases and at J to 0 bases, leaving 2 bases not matched to a gene. This CDR3 spans 16 amino acids. The germline gives CDR1 KGHSH, CDR2 LQKENI. Written as DNA, the CDR3 is TGTGCCAGCTCACCAAGGACTAGCGGAAGCACAGATACGCAGTATTTT. This translates into CASSPRTSGSTDTQYF.

The chain carries TRBV7-6 and TRBJ2-3, with D hard to call. Germline loops: CDR1 SGHVS, CDR2 FNYEAQ. V was cut by 2 bases and J by 7 bases, with 7 bases left in between. This CDR3 is built from 12 residues. The CDR3 reads CASSLQDNTQYF. The CDR3 bases are TGTGCCAGCAGCTTACAGGATAATACGCAGTATTTT.

This clone was recorded only once. The chain combines TRBV14 with TRBJ2-2; D remains ambiguous. This CDR3 comprises 19 residues. With 3 bases removed from V and 3 bases from J, the gap between germline ends came to 23 bases. Germline V gives CDR1 SGHDN, CDR2 FVKESK. CDR3 in DNA: TGTGCCAGCAGCCACCGGCGCTTAGCAGCAAATAAGGACACCGGGGAGCTGTTTTTT. Its protein is CASSHRRLAANKDTGELFF.

V gene TRBV24-1 combines with J gene TRBJ2-3; 12 bases match TRBD2. Germline-derived CDR1 and CDR2 are KGHDR and SFDVKD. V lost 4 bases to trimming and J lost 6 bases; unmatched junction nucleotides: 10. The CDR3 contains 17 residues. CDR3 bases: TGTGCCACCAGTGACGGCTGGACTAGCGGGATTGGGGATACGCAGTATTTT. Protein: CATSDGWTSGIGDTQYF.

V is TRBV7-6 and J is TRBJ2-5; 8 bases are shared with TRBD2. Trimming cost V 5 bases and J 4 bases; bases outside gene matches: 12. CDR3 length equals 16 residues. From germline, CDR1 is SGHVS and CDR2 FNYEAQ. The CDR3 region is CASSPRPSGRGETQYF. CDR3 sequence (DNA): TGTGCCAGCAGCCCCCGTCCCAGCGGGAGAGGAGAGACCCAGTACTTC.

The chain joins TRBV19 to TRBJ2-5; D remains unclear. The germline CDR1 and CDR2 sequences are LNHDA and SQIVND (reference sequence). Trimming cost V 8 bases and J 6 bases, with 16 bases left between them. The length of the CDR3 is 13 residues. CDR3 amino acids: CASLDDKRKTQYF. For the CDR3, the DNA is TGTGCCAGTTTAGATGACAAAAGAAAGACCCAGTACTTC.

The chain is built from TRBV7-6 and TRBJ2-2; TRBD2 matches at 9 bases. The junction had 9 bases not matched to a gene; V was cut back by 5 bases and J by 5 bases. CDR3 length: 16 residues. The germline V gene has CDR1 SGHVS and CDR2 FNYEAQ. In DNA, the CDR3 is TGTGCCAGCAGCGCCTTTCGGAGCGGGGGGACCGGGGAGCTGTTTTTT. Protein product: CASSAFRSGGTGELFF. The full variable domain, in which reference TRBV7-6 and TRBJ2-2 provide the parts outside the CDR3, is GAGVSQSPRYKVTKRGQDVALRCDPISGHVSLYWYRQALGQGPEFLTYFNYEAQQDKSGLPNDRFSAERPEGSISTLTIQRTEQRDSAMYRCASSAFRSGGTGELFFGEGSRLTVL.

The J gene is TRBJ2-1, the V gene TRBV5-1; a possible D gene is TRBD2 (6 bases). Looked up from germline, CDR1 is SGHRS and CDR2 is YFSETQ. The CDR3 spans 15 residues. Trimming removed 3 bases from V and 2 bases from J, with 12 bases in between. This CDR3 is CASSSLAQPYNEQFF. CDR3 nucleotides: TGCGCCAGCAGCTCTCTAGCGCAGCCCTACAATGAGCAGTTCTTC.

The chain recombines TRBV10-1 with TRBJ2-7, with 12 positions matching TRBD2. This CDR3 is 15 amino acids long. The trim removed 7 bases at V and 3 bases at J, leaving 7 bases unmatched. Looked up from germline, CDR1 is WNHNN and CDR2 is SYGVQD (reference sequence). In DNA, the CDR3 is TGCGCCAGCACCCGGACTAGCGGGAAAATCTACGAGCAGTACTTC. Its protein product is CASTRTSGKIYEQYF.

V usage is TRBV19 and J usage is TRBJ1-1; D unresolved. This CDR3 region has 11 residues. Germline assignment: CDR1 LNHDA and CDR2 SQIVND (reference sequence). V dropped 3 bases and J dropped 5 bases, with 4 bases sitting between them. The CDR3 coding sequence is TGTGCCAGTAGTATGTATACTGAAGCTTTCTTT. Residues: CASSMYTEAFF.

This sequence joins TRBV7-3 and TRBJ2-7, with D possibly TRBD2 on 6 matching bases. Germline V lookup: CDR1 SGHTA, CDR2 FQGTGA. The CDR3 extends over 13 amino acids. Trimming took 4 bases from V and 6 from J, leaving 13 bases between them. This CDR3 reads CASSSPTSSEQYF. In DNA, the CDR3 is TGTGCCAGCAGCTCACCGACTAGTTCCGAGCAGTACTTC. The full variable domain, completed using reference TRBV7-3 and TRBJ2-7, is GAGVSQTPSNKVTEKGKYVELRCDPISGHTALYWYRQSLGQGPEFLIYFQGTGAADDSGLPNDRFFAVRPEGSVSTLKIQRTERGDSAVYLCASSSPTSSEQYFGPGTRLTVT.

The chain couples TRBV2 to TRBJ2-1, with 10 bases identical to TRBD2. V lost 7 bases, J lost 4 bases, and 7 bases stayed unmatched. This CDR3 has 15 amino acids. Germline V gene sequence: CDR1 SNHLY, CDR2 FYNNEI. CDR3 residues: CASMAAGGPYNEQFF. The CDR3 DNA reads as TGTGCCAGCATGGCAGCGGGAGGGCCGTACAATGAGCAGTTCTTC.

The chain combines TRBV20-1 with TRBJ1-5; D unclear. CDR3 length: 11 amino acids. Germline-derived CDR1 and CDR2 are DFQATT and SNEGSKA (reference sequence). V was trimmed by 1 base and J by 7 bases, leaving 5 bases between them. CDR3 nucleotides: TGCAGTGCTAGAGCGGGACAGCCCCAGCATTTT. This encodes CSARAGQPQHF.

This rearrangement joins TRBV29-1 to TRBJ2-7, with 11 bases fitting TRBD1. There are 13 residues in the CDR3. Germline values: CDR1 SQVTM, CDR2 ANQGSEA. V lost 6 bases and J lost 6; bases outside the gene matches: 7. CDR3 protein: CSVGRTGGGEQYF. The CDR3 nucleotides read TGCAGCGTGGGTAGGACAGGGGGCGGCGAGCAGTACTTC.

This chain uses TRBV29-1 with TRBJ1-2; 11 bases fit TRBD1. The CDR3 consists of 12 residues. J lost 6 bases, V lost 7 bases, and 4 bases had no gene match. Germline V gene sequence: CDR1 SQVTM, CDR2 ANQGSEA. CDR3 loop: CSGRTGGDGYTF. CDR3 DNA sequence: TGCAGCGGAAGGACAGGGGGCGATGGCTACACCTTC.

The rearrangement joins TRBV4-1 to TRBJ2-5, with 7 bases identical to TRBD2. The CDR3 totals 15 residues. The germline gives CDR1 MGHRA, CDR2 YSYEKL. Trimming removed 1 base from V and 3 bases from J; junction bases left unmatched: 5. The DNA for the CDR3 is TGCGCCAGCAGCCAAGTCCTAGCGGATAAAGAGACCCAGTACTTC. This translates into CASSQVLADKETQYF.